A single sample is the source of the 28 T cell receptor beta chains below, sequenced in a study of T-cell reconstitution after alpha-beta-depleted transplantation in children. Construction of the TCRbeta library involved unique molecular identifiers. TCRdb fed the PCR reads into MiXCR, producing one record per CDR3 protein. The sample includes approximately 500,000 distinct CDR3 sequences, over 25% of them seen just once. The sequencing here drew on PBMCs, taken before TCRalphabeta/CD19-depleted stem cell transplant. The receptors here all came from a boy less than two years old with Wiskott-Aldrich syndrome, due to receive a stem cell transplant.

This clonotype was counted a few times. V gene TRBV2 combines with J gene TRBJ2-7; TRBD2 might be the D (6 bases). Germline CDR1 is SNHLY and CDR2 is FYNNEI. V lost 4 bases and J lost 3, with 19 bases in between. The CDR3 contains 16 residues. The CDR3 coding sequence is TGTGCCAGCAGTGTCGCGGGAAGTTTTAGTAACTACGAGCAGTACTTC. The encoded protein is CASSVAGSFSNYEQYF.

The chain combines TRBV12-3 or TRBV12-4 with TRBJ2-7; possibly TRBD2 for D (6 bases). This CDR3 is 14 amino acids long. Trimming took 5 bases from V and 6 from J, leaving 17 bases between them. The CDR3 region is CASSPLHRRGEQYF. CDR3 bases: TGTGCCAGCAGTCCCCTTCACAGGAGGGGCGAGCAGTACTTC.

This clonotype was picked up a small number of times. This chain uses TRBV20-1 with TRBJ2-1; 9 bases map to TRBD2. J lost 4 bases, V lost 1 base, and 8 bases had no gene match. The germline CDR1 and CDR2 sequences are DFQATT and SNEGSKA (reference sequence). The CDR3 has 16 residues. The CDR3 sequence is CSARGGMGLAYNEQFF. Written as DNA, the CDR3 is TGCAGTGCTAGAGGTGGAATGGGACTAGCTTACAATGAGCAGTTCTTC.

The chain has TRBV19 and TRBJ2-2; the D is unclear. The V gene lost 5 bases and the J gene lost 3 bases, with 4 bases spanning the gap. This CDR3 is built from 12 residues. Per the germline V gene, CDR1 is LNHDA and CDR2 is SQIVND (reference sequence). CDR3 sequence reads: CASSGYTGELFF. CDR3 in DNA: TGTGCCAGTAGTGGGTACACCGGGGAGCTGTTTTTT.

This CDR3 reads CASRESGSRQETQYF. For the CDR3, the DNA is TGTGCCAGCAGAGAAAGCGGGAGCCGGCAAGAGACCCAGTACTTC. V is TRBV6-2 or TRBV6-3 and J is TRBJ2-5, with 8 bases aligning to TRBD2. Germline trimming cut 6 bases from V and 2 bases from J; bases unmatched to any gene: 8. The CDR3 has 15 amino acids. Germline CDR1 reads MNHEY; CDR2 reads SVGEGT.

The chain employs TRBV12-3 or TRBV12-4 and TRBJ2-1, with 13 nucleotides matching TRBD2. V trimming: 4 bases; J trimming: 7 bases; junction bases outside the gene matches: 7. The CDR3 has 16 amino acids. CDR3 protein: CASSSTGTSGKNEQFF. CDR3 bases: TGTGCCAGCAGTTCTACCGGGACTAGCGGGAAGAATGAGCAGTTCTTC.

This clonotype has only a few counts. This chain connects TRBV11-2 to TRBJ2-1; 12 bases match TRBD2. This CDR3 has 16 residues. Per the germline V gene, CDR1 is SGHAT and CDR2 is FQNNGV. After removal of 5 bases from V and 11 bases from J, the junction contained 13 bases not matched to a gene. The CDR3, as DNA: TGTGCCAGCAGCCCGAGTATGACTAGCGGGAGTTTCAAGCAGTTCTTC. Protein sequence: CASSPSMTSGSFKQFF.

V gene TRBV7-3 combines with J gene TRBJ2-7; 9 bases align to TRBD1. V was pared by 5 bases and J by 2 bases, with 7 bases of the junction left unmatched. CDR1 SGHTA and CDR2 FQGTGA come from the germline V gene. The CDR3 consists of 15 residues. CDR3 sequence: CASSAWGQGPYEQYF. CDR3 sequence (DNA): TGTGCCAGCAGCGCATGGGGACAGGGTCCCTACGAGCAGTACTTC.

This chain connects TRBV29-1 to TRBJ1-3, with D perhaps matching TRBD1 (6 bases). There are 14 residues in the CDR3. V gave up 6 bases and J gave up 0 bases, with 12 bases separating them. Germline CDR1 SQVTM, CDR2 ANQGSEA. CDR3 loop: CSVRLGGSGNTIYF. In DNA, the CDR3 is TGCAGCGTGCGGTTAGGGGGCTCTGGAAACACCATATATTTT.

This clonotype showed up just a few times. The V gene is TRBV6-2 or TRBV6-3, the J gene TRBJ2-2, with D uncertain. In germline, CDR1 is MNHEY, CDR2 SVGEGT. V lost 2 bases to trimming and J lost 1 base, with 8 bases between them. This CDR3 region has 15 residues. CDR3 region: CASSYIFKNTGELFF. CDR3 nucleotide sequence: TGTGCCAGCAGTTACATCTTCAAGAACACCGGGGAGCTGTTTTTT.

J is TRBJ1-2 and V is TRBV12-3 or TRBV12-4, with D possibly being TRBD1 (6 bases). The CDR3 extends over 13 amino acids. Trimming pared 7 bases from V and 7 bases from J, leaving 16 bases between. CDR3: CASTLTGIGGYTF. CDR3 DNA sequence: TGTGCCAGCACACTCACAGGGATAGGTGGCTACACCTTC.

This clonotype was seen only a few times. The chain joins TRBV5-1 to TRBJ2-5, with D perhaps TRBD2 (6 bases). V dropped 5 bases and J dropped 5 bases, with 28 bases sitting between them. Germline-derived CDR1 and CDR2 are SGHRS and YFSETQ. The length of the CDR3 is 18 residues. The CDR3 is CASSPTPNGSLILETQYF. Here the CDR3 DNA reads TGCGCCAGCAGTCCAACCCCCAACGGGAGTCTGATTTTGGAGACCCAGTACTTC.

The J gene is TRBJ1-1, the V gene TRBV5-1; TRBD1 matches at 7 bases. The CDR3 loop spans 14 amino acids. V trimming: 3 bases; J trimming: 1 base; junction bases outside the gene matches: 3. Germline V lookup: CDR1 SGHRS, CDR2 YFSETQ. CDR3 nucleotides: TGCGCCAGCAGCTCACAGGGGACGAACACTGAAGCTTTCTTT. Protein product: CASSSQGTNTEAFF.

The V gene is TRBV3-1, the J gene TRBJ2-1; no firm D call. Trimming shortened V by 0 bases and J by 7 bases, and 7 bases separated the two germline ends. CDR3 length: 13 amino acids. Germline assignment: CDR1 LGHDT and CDR2 YNNKEL (reference sequence). Here the CDR3 reads CASSQEYRNEQFF. The CDR3 coding sequence is TGTGCCAGCAGCCAAGAATATAGGAATGAGCAGTTCTTC.

V and J are TRBV18 and TRBJ2-5, with 12 bases fitting TRBD2. The V segment lost 3 bases and the J segment 3 bases; nucleotides outside the gene matches: 17. This CDR3 is built from 20 residues. Per the germline V gene, CDR1 is KGHSH and CDR2 is LQKENI. CDR3 region: CASSPLPALAGGAWEETQYF. In DNA form, the CDR3 reads TGTGCCAGCTCACCCCTACCAGCCCTAGCGGGAGGGGCTTGGGAAGAGACCCAGTACTTC.

The sample holds a few counts of this clonotype. The CDR3 region has the DNA TGCGCCAGCAGCTTGGCGGGCGGGAGAGAGAACATTCAGTACTTC. It specifies CASSLAGGRENIQYF. The rearrangement links TRBV5-1 to TRBJ2-4; 7 bases agree with TRBD2. CDR1 and CDR2 (germline): SGHRS, YFSETQ. CDR3 length equals 15 residues. J lost 7 bases, V lost 0 bases, and 7 bases had no gene match.

This clonotype was seen more than once but under ten times. V is TRBV5-1 and J is TRBJ2-1; 7 bases line up with TRBD1. Per the germline V gene, CDR1 is SGHRS and CDR2 is YFSETQ. J gave up 8 bases and V 3 bases, and 11 bases lay outside the gene matches. This CDR3 region has 15 residues. The CDR3 DNA is TGCGCCAGCAGCTCGCCGGGACAGATCGCCTATGAGCAGTTCTTC. Encoded protein: CASSSPGQIAYEQFF.

Only a few counts were recorded for this clonotype. This CDR3 is CASSPREGLYNEQFF. CDR3 in DNA: TGCGCCAGCAGCCCACGGGAGGGCCTCTACAATGAGCAGTTCTTC. The chain recombines TRBV4-1 with TRBJ2-1, with 8 positions matching TRBD2. CDR1 and CDR2 (germline): MGHRA, YSYEKL. The CDR3 is 15 residues long. The V and J ends lost 4 bases and 3 bases, in that order; junction bases with no gene match: 5.

This chain links TRBV12-3 or TRBV12-4 with TRBJ2-7; TRBD2 agrees at 7 bases. The CDR3 is 14 residues long. The V segment lost 3 bases and the J segment 2 bases; nucleotides outside the gene matches: 4. The CDR3 spells CASSFERDPYEQYF. The CDR3, as DNA: TGTGCCAGCAGTTTCGAGCGGGACCCCTACGAGCAGTACTTC.

This clonotype was counted many times. The CDR3 sequence is CASSLLSGSRRYEQYF. CDR3 sequence (DNA): TGTGCCAGCAGCTTGCTGTCGGGATCTAGGAGATACGAGCAGTACTTC. The chain combines TRBV5-6 with TRBJ2-7; D is perhaps TRBD2 (5 bases). The CDR3 is 16 residues long. V dropped 1 base and J dropped 4 bases, with 18 bases sitting between them. The germline CDR1 and CDR2 sequences are SGHDT and YYEEEE. The variable domain in full, completed from reference TRBV5-6 and TRBJ2-7, reads DAGVTQSPTHLIKTRGQQVTLRCSPKSGHDTVSWYQQALGQGPQFIFQYYEEEERQRGNFPDRFSGHQFPNYSSELNVNALLLGDSALYLCASSLLSGSRRYEQYFGPGTRLTVT.

This clonotype appeared a few times. The chain links TRBV27 to TRBJ1-5; D gene ambiguous. The germline gives CDR1 MNHEY, CDR2 SMNVEV (reference sequence). This CDR3 contains 14 residues. The V gene lost 8 bases and the J gene lost 7 bases, with 18 bases spanning the gap. CDR3 DNA sequence: TGTGCCAGCGGTCGACCCGGTCCGCGGCAGCCCCAGCATTTT. It encodes CASGRPGPRQPQHF.

This clonotype has only a few counts. The J gene is TRBJ2-3, the V gene TRBV29-1, with 7 bases matching TRBD2. The V gene end was trimmed by 5 bases and the J gene end by 0 bases; junction bases not matched to a gene: 5. Germline V gene data show CDR1 as SQVTM and CDR2 as ANQGSEA. CDR3 length equals 14 residues. The CDR3 nucleotides read TGCAGCGTTAGTAGCGGGTTCAGCACAGATACGCAGTATTTT. Encoded protein: CSVSSGFSTDTQYF.

This sequence joins TRBV5-1 and TRBJ2-3; TRBD1 agrees at 8 bases. The CDR3 covers 14 residues. Looked up from germline, CDR1 is SGHRS and CDR2 is YFSETQ. V lost 4 bases, J lost 7 bases, and 8 bases stayed unmatched. The CDR3 bases are TGCGCCAGCAGCCAGGGGGCGCAGGTCCATACGCAGTATTTT. This sequence encodes CASSQGAQVHTQYF.

CDR3 in amino acids: CASGRQGAEAWANVLTF. The CDR3 coding sequence is TGTGCCAGCGGTAGACAGGGGGCTGAGGCTTGGGCCAACGTCCTGACTTTC. J is TRBJ2-6 and V is TRBV7-9, with 10 bases identical to TRBD1. CDR3 length: 17 amino acids. Germline CDR1 reads SEHNR; CDR2 reads FQNEAQ (reference sequence). V shed 8 bases and J 5 bases; nucleotides not matched to a gene: 12.

This clonotype has just a few counts. V and J are TRBV20-1 and TRBJ2-3; maybe TRBD2 (5 bases). Between the trimmed V and J ends, which lost 4 bases and 2 bases, there was a span of 10 bases. Germline-derived CDR1 and CDR2 are DFQATT and SNEGSKA (reference sequence). The CDR3 extends over 13 amino acids. CDR3 loop: CSAMDLHTDTQYF. The CDR3 DNA follows: TGCAGTGCTATGGACTTGCACACAGATACGCAGTATTTT.

V gene TRBV7-2 combines with J gene TRBJ2-7; either TRBD1 or TRBD2 may supply D (5 bases each). This CDR3 contains 16 residues. Trimming stripped 6 bases from V and 0 bases from J, with 18 bases between. Per germline, CDR1 SGHTA and CDR2 FQGNSA. This CDR3 reads CASSYNSGTPSYEQYF. CDR3 bases: TGTGCCAGCAGTTACAACTCCGGGACGCCCTCCTACGAGCAGTACTTC. Complete variable domain (other parts from reference TRBV7-2 and TRBJ2-7): GAGVSQSPSNKVTEKGKDVELRCDPISGHTALYWYRQSLGQGLEFLIYFQGNSAPDKSGLPSDRFSAERTGGSVSTLTIQRTQQEDSAVYLCASSYNSGTPSYEQYFGPGTRLTVT.

In this sample, this clonotype turned up a few times. The chain has TRBV3-1 and TRBJ1-3; D is ambiguous. V was cut by 3 bases and J by 0 bases, with 3 bases left in between. Germline V gives CDR1 LGHDT, CDR2 YNNKEL (reference sequence). The CDR3 has 13 amino acids. CDR3 DNA: TGTGCCAGCAGCCACACCTCTGGAAACACCATATATTTT. It encodes CASSHTSGNTIYF.

The J gene is TRBJ1-1, the V gene TRBV28; D may be TRBD1 (5 bases). The length of the CDR3 is 13 residues. Looked up from germline, CDR1 is MDHEN and CDR2 is SYDVKM. The V end lost 6 bases, the J end lost 5 bases, and 13 bases lay between the germline ends. CDR3 sequence reads: CASSLRGWTEAFF. CDR3 nucleotides: TGTGCCAGCAGCCTAAGGGGCTGGACTGAAGCTTTCTTT.